The 31 T cell receptor beta chains below come from one sample, sequenced in a study of blood T cell repertoires in COVID-19. Using immunoSEQ multiplex PCR, the repertoire was profiled, and TCRdb retains in-frame clones only, with some absent. The top ten hold 4.1% of the sample, which has hundreds of thousands of clones, 75% to 90% seen once. Material for sequencing was PBMCs or T cells enriched from blood (not recorded which). These receptors originate from a woman aged 30 to 39 who had recovered from COVID-19.

The V gene is TRBV6-1, the J gene TRBJ1-3; tentative D call: TRBD1 (6 bases). The length of the CDR3 is 14 residues. V shed 2 bases and J shed 3 bases, with 8 bases lying between them. Germline loops: CDR1 MNHNS, CDR2 SASEGT. CDR3 nucleotides: TGTGCCAGCAGTGAAACAGGGAGTGGAAACACCATATATTTT. It yields the protein CASSETGSGNTIYF.

The V gene is TRBV29-1, the J gene TRBJ2-5, with 7 bases fitting TRBD1. This CDR3 has 15 amino acids. Germline CDR1 is SQVTM and CDR2 is ANQGSEA. V shed 7 bases and J 0 bases; nucleotides not matched to a gene: 11. The CDR3 is CSAHSGQTYQETQYF. The CDR3 coding sequence is TGCAGCGCTCACTCGGGACAGACGTACCAAGAGACCCAGTACTTC.

The chain employs TRBV9 and TRBJ1-5, with 11 nucleotides matching TRBD1. The CDR3 loop spans 15 amino acids. The V segment lost 3 bases and the J segment 4 bases; nucleotides outside the gene matches: 3. CDR1 is SGDLS and CDR2 is YYNGEE in the germline V gene. CDR3 in DNA: TGTGCCAGCAGCGCAGGGACAGGGGGAAATCAGCCCCAGCATTTT. This sequence encodes CASSAGTGGNQPQHF.

The CDR3, as DNA: TGTGCCAGCAGCATGACAGGGGTAGGAAGTGGCTACACCTTC. Translation gives CASSMTGVGSGYTF. This chain uses TRBV5-6 with TRBJ1-2, with 8 bases lining up with TRBD1. V trimming: 4 bases; J trimming: 7 bases; junction bases outside the gene matches: 9. The CDR3 loop spans 14 amino acids. The germline V gene encodes CDR1 SGHDT and CDR2 YYEEEE.

The V gene is TRBV7-2, the J gene TRBJ1-2; a weak D match, TRBD1 (5 bases). This CDR3 region has 14 residues. Trimming took off 6 bases at V and 8 bases at J, with 19 bases between the two ends. Germline assignment: CDR1 SGHTA and CDR2 FQGNSA. CDR3 residues: CASSSDSLAGGYTF. CDR3 DNA: TGTGCCAGCAGTTCAGACAGCCTGGCAGGGGGCTACACCTTC.

This chain links TRBV28 with TRBJ1-1; 11 bases align to TRBD1. The germline V gene has CDR1 MDHEN and CDR2 SYDVKM. After removal of 5 bases from V and 7 bases from J, the junction contained 3 bases not matched to a gene. The CDR3 runs to 13 residues. The CDR3: CASSGDRGSEAFF. CDR3 nucleotide sequence: TGTGCCAGCAGTGGGGACAGGGGGAGTGAAGCTTTCTTT. Full variable domain (rest looked up from reference TRBV28 and TRBJ1-1): DVKVTQSSRYLVKRTGEKVFLECVQDMDHENMFWYRQDPGLGLRLIYFSYDVKMKEKGDIPEGYSVSREKKERFSLILESASTNQTSMYLCASSGDRGSEAFFGQGTRLTVV.

This clone occurred a few times. The V call is TRBV27, the J call TRBJ1-6, with D unresolved. Germline V gene data show CDR1 as MNHEY and CDR2 as SMNVEV (reference sequence). There are 12 residues in the CDR3. Trimming cost V 11 bases and J 0 bases, with 5 bases left between them. The CDR3 DNA reads as TGTGCCTCGAGCTCCTATAATTCACCCCTCCACTTT. Translation: CASSSYNSPLHF.

This clone was counted a single time. V and J are TRBV4-3 and TRBJ2-1; D remains unclear. CDR3 length equals 15 residues. Germline V gives CDR1 LGHNA, CDR2 YSLEER. V dropped 1 base and J dropped 0 bases, with 7 bases sitting between them. CDR3 in DNA: TGCGCCAGCAGCCAAGGATGGAGCTCCTACAATGAGCAGTTCTTC. It encodes CASSQGWSSYNEQFF.

This chain links TRBV7-8 with TRBJ1-1; weak D call: TRBD1 (6 bases). With 7 bases removed from V and 3 bases from J, the gap between germline ends came to 18 bases. The V gene's germline CDR1 is SGHVS and CDR2 FQNEAQ. The CDR3 has 15 residues. The CDR3: CASTKPGAGYTEAFF. Written as DNA, the CDR3 is TGTGCCAGCACCAAACCAGGGGCGGGCTACACTGAAGCTTTCTTT.

This clone was recorded only once. This chain uses TRBV6-5 with TRBJ2-1, with TRBD1 as a possible D gene (5 bases). Per the germline V gene, CDR1 is MNHEY and CDR2 is SVGAGI. This CDR3 comprises 13 residues. Trimming shortened V by 6 bases and J by 9 bases, and 15 bases separated the two germline ends. CDR3 DNA: TGTGCCAGCAGGCCCCCAGGGTTGGCTGAGCAGTTCTTC. Its protein is CASRPPGLAEQFF.

The chain uses TRBV25-1 and TRBJ2-7, with 10 positions matching TRBD2. V shed 10 bases, J shed 9 bases, and the junction held 18 bases outside the gene matches. CDR3 length: 15 amino acids. The germline gives CDR1 MGHDK, CDR2 SYGVNS. The CDR3 DNA reads as TGTGCCATAATAGCGGGAGGAGTACGCCGTATAAGGCAGTACTTC. Translated, it gives CAIIAGGVRRIRQYF.

The chain couples TRBV28 to TRBJ2-3; 10 bases agree with TRBD2. Germline CDR1 and CDR2: MDHEN and SYDVKM. J lost 3 bases, V lost 6 bases, and 3 bases had no gene match. The CDR3 runs 14 residues. The CDR3 sequence: CASSETSGTDTQYF. The CDR3 DNA reads TGTGCCAGCAGCGAGACTAGCGGGACAGATACGCAGTATTTT. Using reference TRBV28 and TRBJ2-3 for the parts outside the CDR3, the full variable domain is DVKVTQSSRYLVKRTGEKVFLECVQDMDHENMFWYRQDPGLGLRLIYFSYDVKMKEKGDIPEGYSVSREKKERFSLILESASTNQTSMYLCASSETSGTDTQYFGPGTRLTVL.

The chain joins TRBV6-2 or TRBV6-3 to TRBJ2-5; weak D call: TRBD1 (6 bases). Trimming stripped 5 bases from V and 2 bases from J, with 12 bases between. Germline V CDR1 and CDR2: MNHEY, SVGEGT. The CDR3 totals 14 residues. The CDR3: CASSTRTVQETQYF. The DNA of the CDR3 is TGTGCCAGCAGTACCCGGACAGTACAAGAGACCCAGTACTTC.

This clone appeared a single time. The gene calls are TRBV5-6 and TRBJ1-5; D perhaps matches TRBD1 (6 bases). The germline gives CDR1 SGHDT, CDR2 YYEEEE. V lost 4 bases to trimming and J lost 5 bases, with 10 bases between them. The CDR3 loop spans 13 amino acids. The CDR3 region is CASSQNRDQPQHF. For the CDR3, the DNA is TGTGCCAGCAGCCAGAACAGGGATCAGCCCCAGCATTTT.

The chain recombines TRBV9 with TRBJ1-2, with 8 bases fitting TRBD1. CDR1 is SGDLS, CDR2 YYNGEE, per germline. The trim removed 3 bases at V and 7 bases at J, leaving 14 bases unmatched. The CDR3 contains 16 residues. The CDR3 DNA is TGTGCCAGCAGCGAAACCGGACAGGGATTTATGGCTGGCTACACCTTC. This gives the protein CASSETGQGFMAGYTF.

About this clone itself: Other DNA sequences from this sample encode an identical CDR3 as well. V usage is TRBV7-2 and J usage is TRBJ2-7, with TRBD1 matching 8 bases. The ends lost 4 bases at V and 3 bases at J; junction bases unmatched: 8. This CDR3 region has 15 residues. CDR1 and CDR2 from the germline V gene are SGHTA and FQGNSA. CDR3: CASSSRTGSIYEQYF. In DNA form, the CDR3 reads TGTGCCAGCAGCTCCCGGACAGGGAGCATCTACGAGCAGTACTTC.

V gene TRBV7-8 combines with J gene TRBJ1-2; maybe TRBD1 (6 bases). The CDR3 contains 15 residues. Trimming removed 4 bases from V and 4 bases from J, with 16 bases in between. CDR1 and CDR2 from the germline V gene are SGHVS and FQNEAQ. DNA for the CDR3: TGTGCCAGCAGCTCAACGCAACTCAGGGGCTATGGCTACACCTTC. Translating gives CASSSTQLRGYGYTF.

The chain has TRBV7-9 and TRBJ1-3; 7 bases are a match to TRBD1. CDR1 is SEHNR and CDR2 is FQNEAQ in the germline V gene (reference sequence). After removal of 5 bases from V and 9 bases from J, the junction contained 16 bases not matched to a gene. The CDR3 spans 16 residues. This CDR3 reads CASSRPSGTESPTIYF. The CDR3 coding sequence is TGTGCCAGCAGCCGCCCCTCCGGGACAGAGAGCCCCACCATATATTTT.

This sequence joins TRBV18 and TRBJ2-1, with 11 bases identical to TRBD2. The CDR3 totals 15 residues. The V segment lost 2 bases and the J segment 14 bases; nucleotides outside the gene matches: 11. CDR1 and CDR2 from the germline V gene are KGHSH and LQKENI. The CDR3 is CASSPTPSGRTLEFF. CDR3 sequence (DNA): TGTGCCAGCTCACCAACCCCTAGCGGGAGGACCCTCGAGTTCTTC.

The J gene is TRBJ2-5, the V gene TRBV11-2; D gene uncertain. Germline V gene lookup returns CDR1 SGHAT and CDR2 FQNNGV. Trimming removed 7 bases at V and 0 bases at J, with 12 bases between. This CDR3 has 14 residues. The CDR3 DNA follows: TGTGCCAGCACCTACTCTAACCACCAAGAGACCCAGTACTTC. Translated, it gives CASTYSNHQETQYF. Drawing the rest from reference TRBV11-2 and TRBJ2-5, the complete variable domain is EAGVAQSPRYKIIEKRQSVAFWCNPISGHATLYWYQQILGQGPKLLIQFQNNGVVDDSQLPKDRFSAERLKGVDSTLKIQPAKLEDSAVYLCASTYSNHQETQYFGPGTRLLVL.

The chain uses TRBV15 and TRBJ1-1; 8 bases fit TRBD1. V lost 1 base to trimming and J lost 1 base; unmatched junction nucleotides: 2. The CDR3 is 15 residues long. Germline-derived CDR1 and CDR2 are LNHNV and YYDKDF (reference sequence). This CDR3 is CATSRVGQGNTEAFF. CDR3 coding DNA: TGTGCCACCAGCAGAGTAGGACAGGGGAACACTGAAGCTTTCTTT.

V usage is TRBV11-2 and J usage is TRBJ2-1; D is undetermined. With 3 bases removed from V and 2 bases from J, the gap between germline ends came to 5 bases. Germline CDR1 is SGHAT and CDR2 is FQNNGV. The CDR3 spans 13 residues. Here the CDR3 reads CASSLTPYNEQFF. The CDR3 coding sequence is TGTGCCAGCAGCTTGACTCCCTACAATGAGCAGTTCTTC.

The V call is TRBV30, the J call TRBJ1-5, with D perhaps TRBD1 (5 bases). V was pared by 2 bases and J by 9 bases, with 14 bases between. The CDR3 runs to 13 residues. Germline V gene sequence: CDR1 GTSNPN, CDR2 SVGIG (reference sequence). The CDR3, as DNA: TGTGCCTGGAGTCCGGGGGAGTTACTGCCCCAGCATTTT. It encodes CAWSPGELLPQHF. The complete variable domain, with remaining parts taken from reference TRBV30 and TRBJ1-5, reads SQTIHQWPATLVQPVGSPLSLECTVEGTSNPNLYWYRQAAGRGLQLLFYSVGIGQISSEVPQNLSASRPQDRQFILSSKKLLLSDSGFYLCAWSPGELLPQHFGDGTRLSIL.

The CDR3 protein is CASRGELEAFF. The CDR3 nucleotides are TGTGCCAGTCGAGGCGAGCTTGAAGCTTTCTTT. V usage is TRBV19 and J usage is TRBJ1-1, with D unclear. The CDR3 is made up of 11 amino acids. The V end lost 8 bases, the J end lost 7 bases, and 11 bases lay between the germline ends. Germline assignment: CDR1 LNHDA and CDR2 SQIVND (reference sequence).

This rearrangement joins TRBV7-8 to TRBJ1-5, with D unclear. From germline, CDR1 is SGHVS and CDR2 FQNEAQ. The CDR3 spans 14 residues. The V gene lost 7 bases and the J gene lost 0 bases, with 10 bases spanning the gap. CDR3 protein: CASTAGYSNQPQHF. The CDR3, as DNA: TGTGCCAGCACCGCGGGGTATAGCAATCAGCCCCAGCATTTT.

A few counts support this clone. CDR3 coding DNA: TGTGCCAGCCGACGACAGGGTTCCTATGGCTACACCTTC. This translates into CASRRQGSYGYTF. The rearrangement links TRBV28 to TRBJ1-2, with 7 bases fitting TRBD1. Germline V CDR1 and CDR2: MDHEN, SYDVKM. The CDR3 totals 13 residues. The junction had 7 bases not matched to a gene; V was cut back by 8 bases and J by 4 bases.

The chain couples TRBV25-1 to TRBJ1-4, with a tentative D call TRBD1 (6 bases). Trimming pared 8 bases from V and 11 bases from J, leaving 18 bases between. CDR3 size: 13 residues. The V gene's germline CDR1 is MGHDK and CDR2 SYGVNS. The CDR3 region has the DNA TGTGCCAGCGGCCCTACAGGGAGGGCCAAACTGTTTTTT. Its translation: CASGPTGRAKLFF.

V usage is TRBV15 and J usage is TRBJ1-1; 7 nucleotides line up with TRBD1. The CDR3 extends over 13 amino acids. V shed 1 base, J shed 4 bases, and the junction held 0 bases outside the gene matches. The germline CDR1 and CDR2 sequences are LNHNV and YYDKDF (reference sequence). This CDR3 is CATSRAGGTEAFF. The CDR3 nucleotides read TGTGCCACCAGCAGAGCAGGGGGCACTGAAGCTTTCTTT.

This clone was observed a handful of times. The CDR3 loop reads CASSLRDRGYGYTF. The CDR3 DNA reads as TGCGCCAGCAGCTTGAGGGACAGGGGCTATGGCTACACCTTC. The rearrangement joins TRBV5-1 to TRBJ1-2; 10 bases line up with TRBD1. V shed 1 base and J 4 bases; nucleotides not matched to a gene: 1. The CDR3 length is 14 residues. Germline loops: CDR1 SGHRS, CDR2 YFSETQ.

This clone has just one count. This chain links TRBV30 with TRBJ1-2, with D unresolved. The ends were cut back, 3 bases at V and 2 bases at J, with 16 bases in the middle. The CDR3 spans 15 residues. CDR1 GTSNPN and CDR2 SVGIG come from the germline V gene (reference sequence). Here the CDR3 reads CAWRPNPILNYGYTF. The CDR3 DNA reads TGTGCCTGGAGGCCAAACCCTATACTAAACTATGGCTACACCTTC.

The chain uses TRBV28 and TRBJ2-7, with TRBD2 matching over 7 bases. The germline CDR1 and CDR2 sequences are MDHEN and SYDVKM. CDR3 size: 15 residues. Trimming cost V 3 bases and J 0 bases; bases outside gene matches: 5. CDR3 sequence reads: CASSLASGISYEQYF. As DNA, the CDR3 is TGTGCCAGCAGTTTGGCTAGCGGCATCTCCTACGAGCAGTACTTC.